This T cell receptor (beta chain) was sequenced in a study of cytomegalovirus exposure and HLA in healthy donors. A single count supports this clone. Its specificity is unknown. This CDR3 has 14 residues. Germline V lookup: CDR1 MDHEN, CDR2 SYDVKM. Germline trimming cut 8 bases from V and 1 base from J; bases unmatched to any gene: 7. The PCR used 60 Vbeta and 13 Jbeta primers. Profiling relied on immunoSEQ multiplex PCR, and the TCRdb table lists in-frame clones only, not all of them. The data contain about 87,000 clones, over 70% of them singletons. Broader study findings: Researchers reportedly found TCR beta sequences accurately predicted most subjects' HLA-A and HLA-B alleles. Later analysis associated a missense DCLRE1C variant with TCR beta V- and J-gene trimming.

Every donor was a healthy person donating bone marrow. Sequenced sample: PBMCs. This sequence originates from a man aged 25-40 years in good health and CMV-seropositive. The V and J genes are TRBV28 and TRBJ1-1; TRBD1 agrees at 7 bases. CDR3 protein: CASLLGGRNTEAFF. The CDR3, as DNA: TGTGCCAGCTTGTTAGGGGGCCGGAACACTGAAGCTTTCTTT.